The T cell receptor (beta chain) under discussion was sequenced for a study of blood T cells in healthy people across ages. A note on this clonotype: Its antigen is not known.

Sample-barcoded 5' priming and a J-beta primer mix drove a second PCR of about 6 to 12 cycles. TCRdb re-called the 5' RACE reads through MiXCR, storing one row per CDR3 protein. The table includes around 600,000 distinct CDR3 sequences, around half detected once. The donors, aged 6 to 90, were healthy Caucasians from Russia. Study findings and constraints: Naive CD4+ cells and diversity were both higher in long-lived donors than in aged donors. Naive T cell percentage and TCR beta diversity correlated strongly. TCR beta diversity per million T cells fell roughly linearly with age.

This CDR3 contains 16 residues. From germline, CDR1 is GTSNPN and CDR2 SVGIG (reference sequence). The V and J ends lost 3 bases and 0 bases respectively, with 14 bases between them. This clonotype was sampled from a man aged 80 or over in good health. V usage is TRBV30 and J usage is TRBJ2-2; D is uncertain. The sequenced sample was blood. The chain's CDR3 is CAWSPSRLANTGELFF. The CDR3 DNA reads TGTGCCTGGAGCCCCTCGCGACTCGCGAACACCGGGGAGCTGTTTTTT.